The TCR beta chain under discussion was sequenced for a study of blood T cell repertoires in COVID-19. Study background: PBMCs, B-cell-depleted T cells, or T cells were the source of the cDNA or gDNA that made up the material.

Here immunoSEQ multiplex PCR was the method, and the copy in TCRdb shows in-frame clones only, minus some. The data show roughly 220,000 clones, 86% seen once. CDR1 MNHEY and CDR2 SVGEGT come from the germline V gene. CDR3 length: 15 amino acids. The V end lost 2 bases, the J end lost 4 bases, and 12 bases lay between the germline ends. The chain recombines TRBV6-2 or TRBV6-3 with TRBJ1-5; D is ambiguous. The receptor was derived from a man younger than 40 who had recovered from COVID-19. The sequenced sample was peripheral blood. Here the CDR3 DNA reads TGTGCCAGCAGTTACGACGCGGGATGGAATCAGCCCCAGCATTTT. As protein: CASSYDAGWNQPQHF.